This TCR beta chain was sequenced in a study of shared T cell receptors in the human thymus. J was trimmed by 1 base and V by 7 bases; bases with no gene match: 3. The CDR3 spans 14 residues. Germline CDR1 is MNHEY and CDR2 is SMNVEV (reference sequence). Repertoires were generated with immunoSEQ multiplex PCR, while TCRdb's copy carries only in-frame clones and drops some. The sample consists of under 450,000 clones, around 95% of them appearing once. This clone was counted once. This receptor was taken from a human donor. Sequencing was performed on thymocytes. This chain joins TRBV27 and TRBJ2-2; 7 nucleotides match TRBD2. CDR3 sequence: CASTPSGNTGELFF. In DNA form, the CDR3 reads TGTGCCAGCACACCTAGCGGGAACACCGGGGAGCTGTTTTTT.